Listed below are T cell receptor beta chains from one sample, sequenced in a study of metastatic and nonmetastatic thyroid tumors. TCRdb redid the clone calls on the PCR reads using MiXCR. The data contain around 15,000 clones, roughly 22% of them singletons. The sequenced sample consisted of adjacent normal tissue. Receptor source: a female donor with papillary thyroid cancer or a benign thyroid nodule (not recorded which). Some clones in this sample may be carry-over from other donors' samples. Both conserved end residues are part of each CDR3. The order of the fields is V gene, clone size, D gene, J gene, CDR3 protein, CDR3 DNA. A D gene is named only where the DNA matches it firmly. Clone sizes are given selectively: once, few, many, or a class where the clone is expanded.

TRBV2	NA	TRBD1	TRBJ2-2	CASNFGDRVNGELFF	TGTGCCAGCAATTTTGGGGACAGGGTTAACGGGGAGCTGTTTTTT
TRBV11-3	NA	TRBD2	TRBJ2-7	CASSWGLAGDYEQYF	TGTGCCAGCAGCTGGGGACTAGCGGGAGACTACGAGCAGTACTTC
TRBV2	NA	NA	TRBJ2-2	CASSVQGPSNTGELFF	TGTGCCAGCAGCGTACAGGGCCCGAGTAACACCGGGGAGCTGTTTTTT
TRBV6-4	few	TRBD1	TRBJ2-7	CASSGVPGTVGYEQYF	TGTGCCAGCAGCGGTGTTCCCGGGACAGTAGGCTACGAGCAGTACTTC
TRBV25-1	NA	TRBD2	TRBJ2-1	CASSETSGRPQSDEQFF	TGTGCCAGCAGTGAGACTAGCGGGAGACCGCAAAGCGATGAGCAGTTCTTC
TRBV5-1	NA	NA	TRBJ2-7	CASREGSSYEQYF	TGCGCCAGCAGGGAGGGAAGCTCCTACGAGCAGTACTTC
TRBV18	many	TRBD1	TRBJ1-5	CASSPWETGGGQPQHF	TGTGCCAGCTCACCATGGGAGACAGGGGGCGGTCAGCCCCAGCATTTT
TRBV30	many	TRBD2	TRBJ2-1	CACTREGLGNEQFF	TGTGCCTGTACGCGGGAGGGCCTAGGGAATGAGCAGTTCTTC
TRBV18	few	TRBD2	TRBJ2-5	CASSPRGGETQYF	TGTGCCAGCTCACCGCGGGGGGGAGAGACCCAGTACTTC
TRBV27	many	TRBD1	TRBJ2-2	CASSVYRGTGELFF	TGTGCCAGCAGTGTATACAGGGGGACCGGGGAGCTGTTTTTT
TRBV20-1	few	NA	TRBJ1-5	CSASGWGSNQPQHF	TGCAGTGCTAGCGGGTGGGGGAGCAATCAGCCCCAGCATTTT
TRBV4-1	NA	NA	TRBJ2-7	CASSQQTGASYEQYF	TGCGCCAGCAGCCAGCAGACGGGGGCCTCCTACGAGCAGTACTTC
TRBV20-1	NA	NA	TRBJ1-2	CSARSAPMTGYGYTF	TGCAGTGCTAGATCAGCCCCCATGACGGGGTATGGCTACACCTTC
TRBV2	NA	NA	TRBJ2-4	CASSGDGDAKNIQYF	TGTGCCAGCAGTGGGGACGGGGACGCCAAAAACATTCAGTACTTC
TRBV27	NA	NA	TRBJ1-1	CVSIPRAYFTEAFF	TGTGTCAGCATCCCCAGGGCCTATTTCACTGAAGCTTTCTTT
TRBV6-6	few	NA	TRBJ1-1	CASSYSTDPGRDTEAFF	TGTGCCAGCAGTTACTCGACGGACCCGGGGAGGGACACTGAAGCTTTCTTT
TRBV20-1	NA	TRBD2	TRBJ2-5	CSARRKRGASGRSLETQYF	TGCAGTGCCCGGCGGAAAAGGGGGGCTAGCGGGAGGTCGCTTGAGACCCAGTACTTC
TRBV6-2/TRBV6-3	few	TRBD1	TRBJ2-1	CASSYDVQGARDEQFF	TGTGCCAGCAGTTACGATGTCCAGGGGGCTAGGGATGAGCAGTTCTTC
TRBV7-9	few	TRBD2	TRBJ2-7	CASSLITSGKDEQYF	TGTGCCAGCAGCCTTATAACTAGCGGGAAAGACGAGCAGTACTTC
TRBV19	NA	NA	TRBJ1-6	CASSLRGNSPLHF	TGTGCCAGTAGTCTCAGGGGTAATTCACCCCTCCACTTT
TRBV6-1	NA	NA	TRBJ1-1	CASKAVSEAFF	TGTGCCAGTAAGGCGGTGTCTGAAGCTTTCTTT
TRBV2	large	TRBD2	TRBJ2-7	CASSRGLAGVGGTYEQYF	TGTGCCAGCAGTCGAGGACTAGCGGGAGTAGGAGGGACCTACGAGCAGTACTTC
TRBV7-2	few	NA	TRBJ2-7	CASRPAVGVEQYF	TGTGCCAGCAGACCCGCAGTGGGTGTCGAGCAGTACTTC
TRBV20-1	NA	NA	TRBJ2-1	CSATMHGNEQFF	TGCAGTGCCACAATGCACGGGAATGAGCAGTTCTTC
TRBV20-1	few	NA	TRBJ1-1	CSASLLNTEAFF	TGCAGTGCTAGTTTGCTGAACACTGAAGCTTTCTTT
TRBV18	few	NA	TRBJ2-2	CASSPPQGSTGELFF	TGTGCCAGCTCACCACCGCAGGGCAGCACCGGGGAGCTGTTTTTT
TRBV11-3	few	NA	TRBJ2-1	CASSSRGNEQFF	TGTGCCAGCAGCAGCAGGGGTAATGAGCAGTTCTTC
TRBV20-1	few	NA	TRBJ1-5	CSAGGNSNQPQHF	TGCAGTGCTGGCGGGAATAGCAATCAGCCCCAGCATTTT
TRBV6-1	NA	NA	TRBJ2-3	CASSLFTDTQYF	TGTGCCAGCAGTCTCTTCACAGATACGCAGTATTTT
TRBV6-6	few	NA	TRBJ2-2	CASSPPPRLENTGELFF	TGTGCCAGCAGTCCTCCCCCGCGACTAGAGAACACCGGGGAGCTGTTTTTT
TRBV5-5	NA	NA	TRBJ2-3	CASSQSVATDTQYF	TGTGCCAGCAGTCAGAGCGTAGCGACAGATACGCAGTATTTT
TRBV5-6	once	NA	TRBJ1-6	CASSLRQANSPLHF	TGTGCCAGCAGCTTGCGTCAGGCCAATTCACCCCTCCACTTT
TRBV6-1	few	NA	TRBJ1-5	CASTPGNQPQHF	TGTGCCAGCACCCCCGGGAATCAGCCCCAGCATTTT
TRBV7-2	NA	NA	TRBJ2-5	CASSPRPRASRRETQYF	TGTGCCAGCAGCCCAAGACCTCGGGCCTCCCGGAGAGAGACCCAGTACTTC
TRBV4-1	NA	NA	TRBJ2-2	CASSQPIIPGELFF	TGCGCCAGCAGCCAACCGATTATACCCGGGGAGCTGTTTTTT
TRBV12-3/TRBV12-4	NA	NA	TRBJ1-5	CASSLHRGPNQPQHF	TGTGCCAGCAGTTTACATCGGGGCCCCAATCAGCCCCAGCATTTT